This passage covers 19 T cell receptor beta chains from one sample sequenced in a study of vaccination effects on CD4 cells after COVID-19. TCRdb's copy holds only in-frame clones and misses some; the assay was immunoSEQ multiplex PCR. Of about 38,000 clones listed, around 80% are singletons. These TCRs are of unknown antigen specificity. Peptide-pool stimulation followed by sequencing identified expanded antigen-specific CD4+ clonotypes in the ViraFEST assay. The authors isolated CD4+ T cells after around 9 days of culture. Subjects were given two BNT162b2 or mRNA-1273 vaccine doses. The sequencing here drew on CD4+ T cells from PBMCs cultured with HCoV-NL63 spike peptides, taken after COVID-19 vaccination. Source of these receptors: a human donor who received a COVID-19 vaccine. Some clones in this sample may be carry-over from other donors' samples.

The V gene is TRBV4-1, the J gene TRBJ1-6, with TRBD1 as a possible D gene (5 bases). CDR1 is MGHRA, CDR2 YSYEKL, per germline. CDR3 length: 15 residues. V lost 4 bases and J 7 bases, leaving 14 bases between the germline ends. CDR3 in amino acids: CASSPMRGANSPLHF. The CDR3 nucleotides read TGCGCCAGCAGCCCGATGAGAGGGGCGAATTCACCCCTCCACTTT.

This clone was seen only a few times. The chain has TRBV3-1 (or the pseudogene TRBV3-2) and TRBJ1-2; 9 nucleotides match TRBD1. V lost 5 bases, J lost 6 bases, and 13 bases stayed unmatched. CDR3 length: 16 residues. Germline V gene lookup returns CDR1 LGHDT and CDR2 YNNKEL (reference sequence). The CDR3 sequence: CASSLQDRGKRNGYTF. CDR3 nucleotide sequence: TGTGCCAGCAGCTTACAGGACAGGGGAAAAAGGAATGGCTACACCTTC.

The rearrangement uses TRBV7-9 and TRBJ2-7; 8 bases are shared with TRBD1. The CDR3 totals 14 residues. CDR1 and CDR2 from the germline V gene are SEHNR and FQNEAQ (reference sequence). V lost 4 bases, J lost 6 bases, and 8 bases stayed unmatched. The CDR3 here is CASSSGQGSAEQYV. Here the CDR3 DNA reads TGTGCCAGCAGCTCCGGACAGGGTTCCGCCGAGCAGTACGTC.

The chain joins TRBV6-5 to TRBJ2-1; no definite D call. The CDR3 has 12 residues. Germline V CDR1 and CDR2: MNHEY, SVGAGI. Trimming removed 6 bases from V and 6 bases from J, with 9 bases in between. CDR3 sequence: CASRPRSNEQFF. The CDR3 nucleotides are TGTGCCAGCAGACCCCGTTCCAATGAGCAGTTCTTC.

The rearrangement uses TRBV11-2 and TRBJ2-5, with TRBD2 identical over 8 bases. CDR3 size: 17 residues. With V trimmed by 8 bases and J by 6 bases, 20 bases remained unmatched. Germline V gene sequence: CDR1 SGHAT, CDR2 FQNNGV. CDR3 in DNA: TGTGCCAGCTCAGCGGCCAGCGGGGGTTCCGTAGGGAAGACCCAGTACTTC. Encoded protein: CASSAASGGSVGKTQYF.

The CDR3 reads CASSQTRTAGNTIYF. CDR3 coding DNA: TGTGCCAGCAGCCAAACACGGACAGCTGGAAACACCATATATTTT. The rearrangement uses TRBV14 and TRBJ1-3; possibly TRBD1 for D (6 bases). V was clipped by 2 bases and J by 2 bases, with 10 bases between them. CDR1 and CDR2 from the germline V gene are SGHDN and FVKESK. The CDR3 spans 15 residues.

This clone was seen more than once but under ten times. The chain recombines TRBV6-2 or TRBV6-3 with TRBJ1-6; 8 nucleotides align to TRBD1. CDR3 length: 13 amino acids. V lost 6 bases and J lost 6; bases outside the gene matches: 1. Germline CDR1 MNHEY, CDR2 SVGEGT. Here the CDR3 reads CASSDRGNSPLHF. For the CDR3, the DNA is TGTGCCAGCAGCGACAGGGGTAATTCACCCCTCCACTTT.

The chain uses TRBV30 and TRBJ1-5; D remains unclear. V gave up 2 bases and J gave up 7 bases, with 12 bases separating them. In germline, CDR1 is GTSNPN, CDR2 SVGIG (reference sequence). The CDR3 length is 13 residues. Written as DNA, the CDR3 is TGTGCCTGGAGTACCCTGAACGGGCAGCCCCAGCATTTT. It translates to CAWSTLNGQPQHF.

The V gene is TRBV6-5, the J gene TRBJ1-4; D not certain. Germline V lookup: CDR1 MNHEY, CDR2 SVGAGI. The ends were cut back, 6 bases at V and 2 bases at J, with 13 bases in the middle. The CDR3 covers 15 residues. CDR3 sequence: CASSPLGSTNEKLFF. The CDR3 nucleotides are TGTGCCAGCAGCCCGCTCGGGTCGACTAATGAAAAACTGTTTTTT.

The rearrangement links TRBV12-3 or TRBV12-4 to TRBJ1-2, with D uncertain. The CDR3 has 13 amino acids. The germline V and J ends were trimmed by 3 bases and 6 bases, with 11 bases remaining between them. The CDR3 DNA sequence: TGTGCCAGCAGTTTTACCCCGGACGATGGCTACACCTTC. Translating gives CASSFTPDDGYTF.

The chain carries TRBV24-1 and TRBJ1-3; D unresolved. In germline, CDR1 is KGHDR, CDR2 SFDVKD. V gave up 3 bases and J gave up 2 bases, with 7 bases separating them. The CDR3 has 14 residues. This CDR3 is CATSDGRTGNTIYF. CDR3 bases: TGTGCCACCAGTGATGGGCGAACTGGAAACACCATATATTTT.

The chain couples TRBV20-1 to TRBJ2-7; TRBD1 aligns across 7 bases. Germline CDR1 DFQATT, CDR2 SNEGSKA (reference sequence). The CDR3 consists of 15 residues. V shed 3 bases and J 0 bases; nucleotides not matched to a gene: 8. The CDR3 reads CSASLTNRGSYEQYV. In nucleotides, the CDR3 is TGCAGTGCTAGTCTCACCAACAGGGGCTCCTACGAGCAGTACGTC.

This chain uses TRBV10-3 with TRBJ1-1; D is undetermined. V was pared by 4 bases and J by 0 bases, with 6 bases between. The CDR3 is 13 residues long. Germline V gene lookup returns CDR1 ENHRY and CDR2 SYGVKD. The CDR3 loop reads CAISVDLNTEAFF. The CDR3, as DNA: TGTGCCATCAGTGTGGACCTGAACACTGAAGCTTTCTTT.

The chain recombines TRBV15 with TRBJ1-5; a possible D gene is TRBD1 (6 bases). Trimming removed 0 bases at V and 0 bases at J, with 9 bases between. CDR1 is LNHNV, CDR2 YYDKDF, per germline (reference sequence). This CDR3 spans 16 amino acids. CDR3 loop: CATSRDRGNSNQPQHF. The CDR3, as DNA: TGTGCCACCAGCAGAGACAGGGGAAATAGCAATCAGCCCCAGCATTTT.

The CDR3 bases are TGTGCCATCTTGAGAGGCAACTATGGCTACACCTTC. Amino acids: CAILRGNYGYTF. V and J are TRBV12-3 or TRBV12-4 and TRBJ1-2; D is ambiguous. The CDR3 loop spans 12 amino acids. With 10 bases removed from V and 2 bases from J, the gap between germline ends came to 11 bases.

For the CDR3, the DNA is TGTGCCAGCATTTCCGGGACAGGTTATCAGCCCCAGCATTTT. Translated: CASISGTGYQPQHF. The chain links TRBV6-5 to TRBJ1-5, with TRBD1 matching 8 bases. The CDR3 is made up of 14 amino acids. In germline, CDR1 is MNHEY, CDR2 SVGAGI. V was clipped by 7 bases and J by 5 bases; unmatched bases: 7.

The V call is TRBV5-1, the J call TRBJ2-3; 7 bases match TRBD1. V lost 2 bases and J lost 5; bases outside the gene matches: 8. This CDR3 spans 15 amino acids. Germline CDR1 SGHRS, CDR2 YFSETQ. Here the CDR3 reads CASSLEGAQRDTQYF. In nucleotides, the CDR3 is TGCGCCAGCAGCTTAGAGGGGGCGCAAAGAGATACGCAGTATTTT.

This chain joins TRBV18 and TRBJ2-7; tentative D call: TRBD2 (6 bases). Germline V gene lookup returns CDR1 KGHSH and CDR2 LQKENI. The CDR3 contains 15 residues. Trimming shortened V by 3 bases and J by 0 bases, and 12 bases separated the two germline ends. CDR3 sequence (DNA): TGTGCCAGCTCACCTGGGGTCGGGAGCTCCTACGAGCAGTACGTC. Its protein is CASSPGVGSSYEQYV.

This clone was recorded a few times. The rearrangement joins TRBV30 to TRBJ1-5; 8 positions agree with TRBD1. J was trimmed by 4 bases and V by 3 bases; bases with no gene match: 5. Germline V gene lookup returns CDR1 GTSNPN and CDR2 SVGIG (reference sequence). The CDR3 has 14 amino acids. The CDR3 loop reads CAWRDRGRNQPQHF. The CDR3 bases are TGTGCCTGGAGAGACAGGGGCCGGAATCAGCCCCAGCATTTT.